Following are 3 T cell receptor beta chains from one sample sequenced in a study of shared clonotypes between healthy human individuals. Sequencing was performed with immunoSEQ multiplex PCR; in TCRdb, only in-frame clones are kept and a portion is missing. The sample gives some 2,000,000 clones, 90% to 96% of which show up once; around 0.13% is in the top ten. Sample: naive CD4+ T cells sorted from blood. Regarding subset: CD45RA+ positively selected. These receptors originate from a man in his late teens or twenties in good health.

This chain uses TRBV6-1 with TRBJ1-5; TRBD1 aligns across 11 bases. V shed 4 bases and J 6 bases; nucleotides not matched to a gene: 5. The V gene's germline CDR1 is MNHNS and CDR2 SASEGT. This CDR3 contains 15 residues. The CDR3, as DNA: TGTGCCAGCAGTGTTGGACAGGGGGCTCGTCAGCCCCAGCATTTT. It codes for CASSVGQGARQPQHF.

CDR3 loop: CASSLGAQGSTDTQYF. CDR3 DNA sequence: TGCGCCAGCAGCTTGGGGGCACAGGGGAGCACAGATACGCAGTATTTT. This rearrangement joins TRBV5-1 to TRBJ2-3; the match to TRBD1 covers 7 bases. Germline CDR1 SGHRS, CDR2 YFSETQ. There are 16 residues in the CDR3. J was trimmed by 0 bases and V by 0 bases; bases with no gene match: 4.

The V call is TRBV5-6, the J call TRBJ2-7; 10 positions agree with TRBD1. This CDR3 is 15 amino acids long. Germline CDR1 SGHDT, CDR2 YYEEEE. With V trimmed by 1 base and J by 3 bases, 4 bases remained unmatched. The CDR3 region is CASSLWGQGNYEQYF. Written as DNA, the CDR3 is TGTGCCAGCAGCTTGTGGGGACAGGGGAACTACGAGCAGTACTTC. Together with reference TRBV5-6 and TRBJ2-7, the CDR3 gives the full variable domain: DAGVTQSPTHLIKTRGQQVTLRCSPKSGHDTVSWYQQALGQGPQFIFQYYEEEERQRGNFPDRFSGHQFPNYSSELNVNALLLGDSALYLCASSLWGQGNYEQYFGPGTRLTVT.